The clone carrying this T cell receptor (beta chain) was counted many times. Its specificity is unknown. For naive CD8 T cells, sorting used the CD8+CD4-CCR7+CD45RA+ phenotype. This sample was included in a study of molecular identifiers for immune sequencing clone quantification. Study-wide context: For replicates, RNA isolated from approximately 20,000 or 100,000 naive CD8 cells was divided into five portions, of which four were sequenced. Whole-study results and caveats: A shared barcode on identical TCR molecules could lead to underestimated sizes for highly expanded clones.

V trimming: 0 bases; J trimming: 7 bases; junction bases outside the gene matches: 3. Germline V gene sequence: CDR1 LGHNA, CDR2 YNFKEQ. The CDR3 spans 15 residues. Methods described previously, with TCR primers listed, were used for bulk TCR libraries. TCRdb passed the PCR reads through MiXCR, listing each CDR3 protein once. The table lists some 66,000 distinct CDR3 sequences, under 20% of them singletons. The sample comprised naive CD8+ T cells from blood, with Jurkat cell RNA spiked in. Subset indicated: FACS-sorted CD8+CD4-CCR7+CD45RA+ naive T cells. The gene calls are TRBV4-2 and TRBJ2-2, with 9 bases aligning to TRBD1. This clonotype was obtained from a human donor in good health. Some libraries in this study had Jurkat cell RNA spiked in. The CDR3 protein is CASSQEGQGSGELFF. CDR3 nucleotides: TGTGCCAGCAGCCAAGAGGGACAGGGAAGCGGGGAGCTGTTTTTT.